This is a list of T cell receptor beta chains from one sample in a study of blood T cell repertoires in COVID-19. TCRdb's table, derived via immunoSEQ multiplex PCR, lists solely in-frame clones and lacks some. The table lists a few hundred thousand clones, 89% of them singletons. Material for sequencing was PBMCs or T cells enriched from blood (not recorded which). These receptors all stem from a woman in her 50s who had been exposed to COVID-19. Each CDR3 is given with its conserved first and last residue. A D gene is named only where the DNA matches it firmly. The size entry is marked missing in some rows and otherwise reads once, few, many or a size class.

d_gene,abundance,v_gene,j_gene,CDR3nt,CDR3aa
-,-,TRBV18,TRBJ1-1,TGTGCCAGCTCGTCTCCGGGAAGGGAGATCAGGAACACTGAAGCTTTCTTT,CASSSPGREIRNTEAFF
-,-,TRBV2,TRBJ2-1,TGTGCCAGCAGTCCTCCAAGAGATGGTGAGCAGTTCTTC,CASSPPRDGEQFF
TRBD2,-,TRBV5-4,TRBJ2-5,TGTGCCAGCAGCTGGGCGCGGGGGGGCCAAGAGACCCAGTACTTC,CASSWARGGQETQYF
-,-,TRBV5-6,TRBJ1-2,TGTGCCAGCAGCTTGTATAGCACATCCTATGGCTACACCTTC,CASSLYSTSYGYTF
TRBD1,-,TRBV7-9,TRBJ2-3,TGTGCCAGCAGCCAAGGGGGCTTCACAGATACGCAGTATTTT,CASSQGGFTDTQYF
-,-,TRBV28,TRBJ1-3,TGTGCCAGCAGTTTACAGTCTGGAAACACCATATATTTT,CASSLQSGNTIYF
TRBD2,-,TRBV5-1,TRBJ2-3,TGCGCCAGCAGCTCCGGGACTAGCGTCACAGATACGCAGTATTTT,CASSSGTSVTDTQYF
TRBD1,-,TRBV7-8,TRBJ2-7,TGTGCCAGCAGCTCCTTCAGGGGGCTCGCCCACGAGCAGTACTTC,CASSSFRGLAHEQYF
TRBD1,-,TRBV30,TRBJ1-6,TGTGCCTGGACCCTGGCAGGGGGGCAGGGAGGCTCACCCCTCCACTTT,CAWTLAGGQGGSPLHF
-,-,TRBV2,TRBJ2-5,TGTGCCAGCAGGATCCTGCCCGGGGAGACCCAGTACTTC,CASRILPGETQYF
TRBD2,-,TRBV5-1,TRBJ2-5,TGCGCCAGCAGCTTGGATGCTAGCGGGATTCAAGAGACCCAGTACTTC,CASSLDASGIQETQYF
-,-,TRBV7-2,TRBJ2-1,TGTGCCAGCAGCCTACAGGGCTACAATGAGCAGTTCTTC,CASSLQGYNEQFF
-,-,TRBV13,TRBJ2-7,TGTGCCAGCAGCCCCTCTAGTACAACCTACGAGCAGTACTTC,CASSPSSTTYEQYF
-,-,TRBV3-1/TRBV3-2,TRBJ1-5,TGTGCCAGCAGCCAAGGTGGGACTCATCAGCCCCAGCATTTT,CASSQGGTHQPQHF
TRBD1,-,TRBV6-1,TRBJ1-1,TGTGCCAGCAGTGACAAGGCACAGGGGGGGAACACTGAAGCTTTCTTT,CASSDKAQGGNTEAFF
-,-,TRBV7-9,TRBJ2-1,TGTGCCAGCAGCTTATCCGGGGGCTCCTACAATGAGCAGTTCTTC,CASSLSGGSYNEQFF
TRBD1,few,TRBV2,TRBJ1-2,TGTGCCAGCTCCGAGGAGGGGGCGGGAGGCTACACCTTC,CASSEEGAGGYTF
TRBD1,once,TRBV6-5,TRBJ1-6,TGTGCCAGCAGTTCCGGGACAGGGGTCTCACCCCTCCACTTT,CASSSGTGVSPLHF
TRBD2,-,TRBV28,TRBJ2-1,TGTGCCAGCAGTTCCCCTCGGGGACTAGCGGGGATGAATGAGCAGTTCTTC,CASSSPRGLAGMNEQFF
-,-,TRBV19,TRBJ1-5,TGTGCCAGTAATGTGGGACACGGGAGCAATCAGCCCCAGCATTTT,CASNVGHGSNQPQHF
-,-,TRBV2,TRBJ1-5,TGTGCCAGCAGTGAAGCGGGGGGTGGCAATCAGCCCCAGCATTTT,CASSEAGGGNQPQHF
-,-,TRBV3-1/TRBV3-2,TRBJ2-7,TGTGCCAGCAGCCAAGATCCGACTAGCGAGCAGTACTTC,CASSQDPTSEQYF
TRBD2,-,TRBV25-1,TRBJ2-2,TGTGCCAGCAGTGGAAGCGGGGGGCTGAACACCGGGGAGCTGTTTTTT,CASSGSGGLNTGELFF
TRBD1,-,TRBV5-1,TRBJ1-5,TGCGCCAGCAGCTTCGGGACAGGGGATTATCAGCCCCAGCATTTT,CASSFGTGDYQPQHF
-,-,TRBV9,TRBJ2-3,TGTGCCAGCAGCGTAGGAACTAGCCCTATAACAGATACGCAGTATTTT,CASSVGTSPITDTQYF
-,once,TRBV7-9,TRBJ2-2,TGTGCCAGCAGCCAAACAGGCACCGGGGAGCTGTTTTTT,CASSQTGTGELFF
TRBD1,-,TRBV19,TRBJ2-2,TGTGCCAGTACCCTACGGCGAGGGACAGGCCATCCCGGGGAGCTGTTTTTT,CASTLRRGTGHPGELFF
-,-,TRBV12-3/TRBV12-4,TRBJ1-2,TGTGCCAGCAGTCCAGGGGCCTATGGCTACACCTTC,CASSPGAYGYTF
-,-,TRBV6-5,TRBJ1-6,TGTGCCAGCAGTTACTTGAGCTCCTATAATTCACCCCTCCACTTT,CASSYLSSYNSPLHF
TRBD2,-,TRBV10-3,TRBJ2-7,TGTGCCATCAGTGATCGGGAGGTGAGCTCCTACGAGCAGTACTTC,CAISDREVSSYEQYF
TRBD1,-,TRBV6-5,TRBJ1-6,TGTGCCAGCAGTTATAGACAGGGGCTCTATGATTCACCCCTCCACTTT,CASSYRQGLYDSPLHF
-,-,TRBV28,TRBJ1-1,TGTGCCAGCAGTGCTCTAGGGGTGGACCCCGCTTTCTTT,CASSALGVDPAFF
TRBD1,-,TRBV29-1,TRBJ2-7,TGCAGCGTTACAGGGGGCGAGGTCTACGAGCAGTACTTC,CSVTGGEVYEQYF
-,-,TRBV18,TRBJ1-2,TGTGCCAGCTCACGAATGGAGGAAGATGGCTACACCTTC,CASSRMEEDGYTF
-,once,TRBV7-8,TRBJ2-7,TGTGCCAGCAAGTTGGGGTCGGGAACTGGGAGCGAGCAGTACTTC,CASKLGSGTGSEQYF
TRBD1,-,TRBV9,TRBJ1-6,TGTGCCAGCAGCGCTAGACAGGGGAATAATTCACCCCTCCACTTT,CASSARQGNNSPLHF
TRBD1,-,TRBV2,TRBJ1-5,TGTGCCAGCAGCCTGGACAGGCAGAGCAATCAGCCCCAGCATTTT,CASSLDRQSNQPQHF
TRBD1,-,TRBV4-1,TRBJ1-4,TGCGCCAGCAGCCAAACAGGGGTAAATGAAAAACTGTTTTTT,CASSQTGVNEKLFF
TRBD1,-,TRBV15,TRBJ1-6,TGTGCCACCAGCGGAGGACAGGGTGACTCACCCCTCCACTTT,CATSGGQGDSPLHF
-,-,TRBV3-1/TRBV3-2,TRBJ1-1,TGTGCCAGCAGTCTAGCGTGGGGCAACACTGAAGCTTTCTTT,CASSLAWGNTEAFF
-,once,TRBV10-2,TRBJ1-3,TGCGCCAGCACCCCCGGCTCTGGAAACACCATATATTTT,CASTPGSGNTIYF
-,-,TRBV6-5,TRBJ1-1,TGTGCCAGCAGTTACCCCGGTTTGAGCACTGAAGCTTTCTTT,CASSYPGLSTEAFF
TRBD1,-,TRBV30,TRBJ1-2,TGTGCCTGGAGCCCAGCAGGGGGCCCTCGATATGGCTACACCTTC,CAWSPAGGPRYGYTF
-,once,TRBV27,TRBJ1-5,TGTGCCAGCAGTTTATGGCTAGCGCCCAATCAGCCCCAGCATTTT,CASSLWLAPNQPQHF
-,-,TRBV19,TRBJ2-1,TGTGCCAGTAGTCCCGGGATAGGGACGGGAGCTTACAATGAGCAGTTCTTC,CASSPGIGTGAYNEQFF
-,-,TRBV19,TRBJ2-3,TGTGCCAGTAGTTTCTCAGGGGTTGCCACAGATACGCAGTATTTT,CASSFSGVATDTQYF
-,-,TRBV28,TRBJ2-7,TGTGCCAGCAGTTTATGGGACAGCTACGAGCAGTACTTC,CASSLWDSYEQYF